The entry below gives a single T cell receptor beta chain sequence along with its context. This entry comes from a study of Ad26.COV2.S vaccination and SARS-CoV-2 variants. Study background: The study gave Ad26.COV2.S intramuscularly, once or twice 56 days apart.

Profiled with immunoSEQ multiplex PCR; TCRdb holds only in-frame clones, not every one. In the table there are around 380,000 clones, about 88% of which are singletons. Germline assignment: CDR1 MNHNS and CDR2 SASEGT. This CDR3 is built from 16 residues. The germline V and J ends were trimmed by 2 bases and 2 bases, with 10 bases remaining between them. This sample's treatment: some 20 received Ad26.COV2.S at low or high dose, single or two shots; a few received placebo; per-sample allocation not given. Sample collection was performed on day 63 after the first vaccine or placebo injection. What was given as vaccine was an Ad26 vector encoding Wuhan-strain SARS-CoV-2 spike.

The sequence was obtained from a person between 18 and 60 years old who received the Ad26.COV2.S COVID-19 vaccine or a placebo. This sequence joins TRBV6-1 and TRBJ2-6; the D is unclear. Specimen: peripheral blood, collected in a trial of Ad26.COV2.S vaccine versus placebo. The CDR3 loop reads CASSEREGTGANVLTF. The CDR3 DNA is TGTGCCAGCAGTGAACGTGAAGGGACTGGGGCCAACGTCCTGACTTTC.